The present T cell receptor (beta chain) was sequenced within a study of blood T cell repertoires in COVID-19. Looking at the study overall: T cells, B-cell-depleted T cells, or PBMCs provided the cDNA or gDNA that served as material.

Generated by immunoSEQ multiplex PCR, the TCRdb table keeps only in-frame clones and is missing some. The table shows 60,000 to 75,000 clones, with 85% to 90% occurring only once. The germline CDR1 and CDR2 sequences are LNHDA and SQIVND (reference sequence). This CDR3 contains 16 residues. V lost 1 base and J lost 1, with 13 bases in between. V is TRBV19 and J is TRBJ1-1, with a possible D match to TRBD1 (6 bases). The receptor was isolated from a human donor in a cohort sampled during active COVID-19. The sample comprised peripheral blood. CDR3 residues: CASSIASWGQNTEAFF. The CDR3 DNA follows: TGTGCCAGTAGTATAGCCTCATGGGGACAGAACACTGAAGCTTTCTTT.